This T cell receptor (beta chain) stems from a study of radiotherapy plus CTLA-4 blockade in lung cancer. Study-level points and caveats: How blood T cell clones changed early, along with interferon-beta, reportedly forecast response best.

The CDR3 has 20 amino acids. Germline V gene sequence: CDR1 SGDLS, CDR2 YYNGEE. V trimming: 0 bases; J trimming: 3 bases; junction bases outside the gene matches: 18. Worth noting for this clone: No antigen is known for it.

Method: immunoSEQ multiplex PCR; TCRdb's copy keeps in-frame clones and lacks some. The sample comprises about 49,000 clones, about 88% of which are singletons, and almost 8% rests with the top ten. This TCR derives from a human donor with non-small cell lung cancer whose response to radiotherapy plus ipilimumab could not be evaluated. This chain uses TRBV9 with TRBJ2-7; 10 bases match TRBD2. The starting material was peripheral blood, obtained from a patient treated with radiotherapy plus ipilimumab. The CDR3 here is CASSVVKVAGGVGPSYEQYF. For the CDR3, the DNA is TGTGCCAGCAGCGTAGTAAAAGTAGCGGGAGGTGTAGGCCCTAGCTACGAGCAGTACTTC. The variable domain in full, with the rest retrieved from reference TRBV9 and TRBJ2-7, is DSGVTQTPKHLITATGQRVTLRCSPRSGDLSVYWYQQSLDQGLQFLIQYYNGEERAKGNILERFSAQQFPDLHSELNLSSLELGDSALYFCASSVVKVAGGVGPSYEQYFGPGTRLTVT.